Each of the 13 T cell receptor beta chains below was sequenced from the same sample in a study of Ad26.COV2.S vaccination and SARS-CoV-2 variants. The treatment is: roughly 19 received Ad26.COV2.S at low or high dose, single or two shots; five or six received placebo; per-sample allocation not given. Day 63 after the first injection of vaccine or placebo was the sampling time. Generated by immunoSEQ multiplex PCR, the TCRdb table keeps only in-frame clones and is missing some. The sample contains hundreds of thousands of clones, 89% of which appear only once. This material consisted of peripheral blood, taken in a trial of Ad26.COV2.S vaccine versus placebo. The source is a person between 18 and 59 years old who received the Ad26.COV2.S COVID-19 vaccine or a placebo.

The rearrangement links TRBV6-5 to TRBJ1-1; D perhaps matches TRBD1 (5 bases). CDR3 size: 16 residues. Germline V gene data show CDR1 as MNHEY and CDR2 as SVGAGI. Deletions cut 0 bases from V and 1 base from J, with 12 bases between. The CDR3 DNA is TGTGCCAGCAGTTACTCGTACGCCAGGGCGAACACTGAAGCTTTCTTT. It yields the protein CASSYSYARANTEAFF.

The chain joins TRBV7-9 to TRBJ2-5; tentatively, D is TRBD1 (6 bases). The CDR3 has 14 residues. With 3 bases removed from V and 1 base from J, the gap between germline ends came to 9 bases. Germline lookup yields CDR1 SEHNR and CDR2 FQNEAQ (reference sequence). As DNA, the CDR3 is TGTGCCAGCAGCTTGGGACAAGTCCAAGAGACCCAGTACTTC. Its protein product is CASSLGQVQETQYF.

This CDR3 reads CASSPFLGTDTQYF. Here the CDR3 DNA reads TGTGCCAGCTCACCGTTCCTGGGTACAGATACGCAGTATTTT. V usage is TRBV18 and J usage is TRBJ2-3; D unclear. Trimming removed 3 bases at V and 3 bases at J, with 10 bases between. The germline CDR1 and CDR2 sequences are KGHSH and LQKENI. The CDR3 sequence is 14 residues long.

This clone was recorded a few times. V is TRBV2 and J is TRBJ1-2; D is unresolved. CDR3 length: 13 residues. Per the germline V gene, CDR1 is SNHLY and CDR2 is FYNNEI. Trimming removed 5 bases from V and 4 bases from J, with 11 bases in between. This chain's CDR3 is CASSTQRPYGYTF. The CDR3 DNA reads TGTGCCAGCAGTACCCAGCGTCCCTATGGCTACACCTTC.

This clone was counted only a few times. This chain uses TRBV11-2 with TRBJ2-7, with D possibly being TRBD1 (7 bases). This CDR3 comprises 14 residues. V gave up 5 bases and J gave up 2 bases, with 13 bases separating them. Germline CDR1 is SGHAT and CDR2 is FQNNGV. The CDR3: CASSAAGQPYEQYF. Written as DNA, the CDR3 is TGTGCCAGCAGCGCGGCGGGACAGCCCTACGAGCAGTACTTC.

This clone was recorded only once. This chain connects TRBV19 to TRBJ2-1; D is ambiguous. Germline assignment: CDR1 LNHDA and CDR2 SQIVND (reference sequence). The CDR3 extends over 15 amino acids. V was shortened by 6 bases and J by 0 bases, with 12 bases between the two germline ends. The CDR3 DNA sequence: TGTGCCAGTAGCACGGATATGAGCTCCTACAATGAGCAGTTCTTC. Protein sequence: CASSTDMSSYNEQFF.

This clone was observed once. The chain carries TRBV27 and TRBJ2-5, with 7 bases lining up with TRBD1. Germline CDR1 MNHEY, CDR2 SMNVEV (reference sequence). This CDR3 spans 13 amino acids. V lost 6 bases and J lost 1; bases outside the gene matches: 2. CDR3 in amino acids: CASRDRVQETQYF. The CDR3 nucleotides read TGTGCCAGCAGAGACAGGGTCCAAGAGACCCAGTACTTC.

V gene TRBV6-5 combines with J gene TRBJ1-2, with 9 bases that match TRBD1. This CDR3 spans 14 amino acids. Looked up from germline, CDR1 is MNHEY and CDR2 is SVGAGI. J was trimmed by 7 bases and V by 7 bases; bases with no gene match: 10. CDR3 nucleotides: TGTGCCAGCACCCTTTCCGGGACAGGGAGTGGCTACACCTTC. This encodes CASTLSGTGSGYTF.

This chain links TRBV4-3 with TRBJ2-7, with D perhaps TRBD1 (5 bases). The germline CDR1 and CDR2 sequences are LGHNA and YSLEER. The CDR3 consists of 15 residues. The V and J ends lost 0 bases and 0 bases respectively, with 9 bases between them. CDR3 amino acids: CASSQDRQSSYEQYF. CDR3 DNA: TGCGCCAGCAGCCAAGATCGACAGAGCTCCTACGAGCAGTACTTC.

This rearrangement joins TRBV11-3 to TRBJ1-2; 7 bases agree with TRBD1. Germline V CDR1 and CDR2: SGHNT, YENEEA. This CDR3 is 17 amino acids long. The J segment lost 1 base and the V segment lost 0 bases, leaving 8 bases of the junction unmatched. The CDR3 DNA follows: TGTGCCAGCAGCTTAGAAAGGGGGCCAGGACTTAACTATGGCTACACCTTC. It yields the protein CASSLERGPGLNYGYTF.

In the case of this clone: The identical CDR3 is also encoded by other nucleotide sequences in the sample. V gene TRBV5-1 combines with J gene TRBJ2-3; D gene unclear. Looked up from germline, CDR1 is SGHRS and CDR2 is YFSETQ. The CDR3 runs 12 residues. V lost 4 bases, J lost 5 bases, and 8 bases lay in between. CDR3 sequence reads: CASSPRGDTQYF. DNA of the CDR3: TGCGCCAGCAGCCCTCGAGGAGATACGCAGTATTTT.

The gene calls are TRBV10-3 and TRBJ2-1, with 7 positions matching TRBD1. CDR1 and CDR2 from the germline V gene are ENHRY and SYGVKD. The CDR3 consists of 14 residues. V was pared by 11 bases and J by 6 bases, with 13 bases of the junction left unmatched. The CDR3 protein is CAVKSGTDPNEQFF. DNA for the CDR3: TGTGCCGTCAAATCCGGGACAGATCCCAATGAGCAGTTCTTC.

The rearrangement uses TRBV19 and TRBJ2-5; TRBD2 aligns across 7 bases. This CDR3 has 15 residues. Losses at the gene ends were 7 bases for V and 5 bases for J; bases not matched to a gene: 13. The germline V gene has CDR1 LNHDA and CDR2 SQIVND (reference sequence). The CDR3 loop is CASTNTGSRGETQYF. The CDR3 DNA sequence: TGTGCCAGTACAAACACCGGGTCGCGGGGGGAGACCCAGTACTTC.